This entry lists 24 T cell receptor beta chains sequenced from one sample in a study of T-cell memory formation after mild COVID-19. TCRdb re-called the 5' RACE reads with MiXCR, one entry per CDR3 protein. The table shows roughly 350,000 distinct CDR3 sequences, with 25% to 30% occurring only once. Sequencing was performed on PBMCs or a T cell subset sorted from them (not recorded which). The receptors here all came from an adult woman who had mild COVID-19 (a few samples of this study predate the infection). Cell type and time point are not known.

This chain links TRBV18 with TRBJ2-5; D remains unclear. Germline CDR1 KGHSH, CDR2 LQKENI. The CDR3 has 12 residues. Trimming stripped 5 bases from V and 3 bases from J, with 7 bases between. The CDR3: CASSTTKETQYF. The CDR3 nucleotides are TGTGCCAGCTCAACCACCAAAGAGACCCAGTACTTC.

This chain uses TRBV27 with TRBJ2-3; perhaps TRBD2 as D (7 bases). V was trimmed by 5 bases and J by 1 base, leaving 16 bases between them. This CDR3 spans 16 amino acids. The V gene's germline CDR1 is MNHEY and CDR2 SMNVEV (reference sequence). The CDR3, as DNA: TGTGCCAGCAGTCCCTGGGGGGCGGGAGGCACAGATACGCAGTATTTT. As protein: CASSPWGAGGTDTQYF.

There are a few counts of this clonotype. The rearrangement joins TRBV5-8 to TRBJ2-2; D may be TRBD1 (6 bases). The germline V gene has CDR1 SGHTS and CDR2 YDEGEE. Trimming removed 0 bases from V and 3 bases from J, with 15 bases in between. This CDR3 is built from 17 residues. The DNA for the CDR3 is TGTGCCAGCAGCTTGGCCGATGGGGGCCGATACACCGGGGAGCTGTTTTTT. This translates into CASSLADGGRYTGELFF.

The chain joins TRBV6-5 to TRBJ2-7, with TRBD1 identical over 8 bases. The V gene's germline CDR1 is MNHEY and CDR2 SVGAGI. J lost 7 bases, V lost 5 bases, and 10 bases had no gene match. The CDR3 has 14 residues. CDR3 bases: TGTGCCAGCAGTCGGGGTCAGGGGGCAGGAGAGCAGTACTTC. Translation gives CASSRGQGAGEQYF.

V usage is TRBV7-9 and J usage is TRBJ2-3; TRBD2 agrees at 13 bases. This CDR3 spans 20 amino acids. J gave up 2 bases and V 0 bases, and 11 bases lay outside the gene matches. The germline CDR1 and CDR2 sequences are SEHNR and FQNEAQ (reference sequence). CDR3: CASSLAGLAGANSLTDTQYF. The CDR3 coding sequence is TGTGCCAGCAGCTTAGCAGGACTAGCGGGAGCTAACTCGCTCACAGATACGCAGTATTTT.

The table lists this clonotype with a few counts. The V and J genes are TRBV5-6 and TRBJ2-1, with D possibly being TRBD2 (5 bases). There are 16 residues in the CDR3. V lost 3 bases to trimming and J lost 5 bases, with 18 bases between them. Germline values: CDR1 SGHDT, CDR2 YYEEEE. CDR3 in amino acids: CASSWPGRGFDNEQFF. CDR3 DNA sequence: TGTGCCAGCAGCTGGCCTGGGCGCGGGTTTGACAATGAGCAGTTCTTC.

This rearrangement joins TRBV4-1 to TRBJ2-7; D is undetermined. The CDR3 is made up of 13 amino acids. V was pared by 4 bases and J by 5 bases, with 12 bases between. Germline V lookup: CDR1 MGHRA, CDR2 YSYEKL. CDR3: CASSPFISDEQYF. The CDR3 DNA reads TGCGCCAGCAGCCCCTTTATTTCCGACGAGCAGTACTTC.

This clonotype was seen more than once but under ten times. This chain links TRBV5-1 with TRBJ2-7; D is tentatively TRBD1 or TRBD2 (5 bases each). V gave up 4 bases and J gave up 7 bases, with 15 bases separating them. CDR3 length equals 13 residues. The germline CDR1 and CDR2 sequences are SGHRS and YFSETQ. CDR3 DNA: TGCGCCAGCAGCCGGGACCTCCTAGGGGAGCAGTACTTC. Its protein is CASSRDLLGEQYF.

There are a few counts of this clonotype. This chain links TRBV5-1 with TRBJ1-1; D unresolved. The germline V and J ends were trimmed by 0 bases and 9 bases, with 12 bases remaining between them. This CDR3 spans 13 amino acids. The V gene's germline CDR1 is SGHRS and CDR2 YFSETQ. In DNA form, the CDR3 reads TGCGCCAGCAGCTTGGTATCAAACCAGAAAGCTTTCTTT. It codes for CASSLVSNQKAFF.

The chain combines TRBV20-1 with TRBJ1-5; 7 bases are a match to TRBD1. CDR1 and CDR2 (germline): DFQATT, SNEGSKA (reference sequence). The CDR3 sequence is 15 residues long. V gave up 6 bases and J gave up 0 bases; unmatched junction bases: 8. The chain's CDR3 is CSARTGINSNQPQHF. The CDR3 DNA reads TGCAGTGCCAGGACAGGCATTAATAGCAATCAGCCCCAGCATTTT.

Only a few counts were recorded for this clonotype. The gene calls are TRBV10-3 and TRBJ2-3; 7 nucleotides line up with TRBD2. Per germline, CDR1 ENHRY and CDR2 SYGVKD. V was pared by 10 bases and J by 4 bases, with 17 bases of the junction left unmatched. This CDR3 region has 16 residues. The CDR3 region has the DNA TGTGCCACCCAAACCACGGCGGGGGTCCCTCCAGATACGCAGTATTTT. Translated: CATQTTAGVPPDTQYF.

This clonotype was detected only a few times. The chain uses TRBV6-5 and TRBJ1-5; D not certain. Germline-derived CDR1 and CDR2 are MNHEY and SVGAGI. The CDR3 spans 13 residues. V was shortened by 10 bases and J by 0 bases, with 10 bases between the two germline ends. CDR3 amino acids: CATRLSSNQPQHF. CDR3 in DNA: TGTGCCACGCGCTTATCTAGCAATCAGCCCCAGCATTTT.

In DNA form, the CDR3 reads TGTGCCAGCAGAGGCCCGGGTCTGAACACTGAAGCTTTCTTT. Amino acids: CASRGPGLNTEAFF. The rearrangement uses TRBV7-2 and TRBJ1-1; D is uncertain. Trimming stripped 6 bases from V and 0 bases from J, with 11 bases between. The CDR3 runs 14 residues. Germline lookup yields CDR1 SGHTA and CDR2 FQGNSA.

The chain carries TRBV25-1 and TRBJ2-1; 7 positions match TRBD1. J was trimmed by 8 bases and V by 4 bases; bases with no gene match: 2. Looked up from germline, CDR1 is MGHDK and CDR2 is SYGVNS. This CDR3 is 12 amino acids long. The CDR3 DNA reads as TGTGCCAGCAGTGGAGGGGGCTATGAGCAGTTCTTC. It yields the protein CASSGGGYEQFF.

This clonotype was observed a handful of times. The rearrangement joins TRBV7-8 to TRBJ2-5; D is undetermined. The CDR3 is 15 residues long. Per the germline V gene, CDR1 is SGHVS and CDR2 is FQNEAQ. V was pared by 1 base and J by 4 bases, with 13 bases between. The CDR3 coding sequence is TGTGCCAGCAGCTTAGGTACCGGGTTGGGAGAGACCCAGTACTTC. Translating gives CASSLGTGLGETQYF.

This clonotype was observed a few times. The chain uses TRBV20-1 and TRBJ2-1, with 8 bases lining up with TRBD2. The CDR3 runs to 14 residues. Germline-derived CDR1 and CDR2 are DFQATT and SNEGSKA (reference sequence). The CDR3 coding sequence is TGCAGCGGCCAGGCGGGGGGCCCGGGAAATGAGCAGTTCTTC. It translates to CSGQAGGPGNEQFF.

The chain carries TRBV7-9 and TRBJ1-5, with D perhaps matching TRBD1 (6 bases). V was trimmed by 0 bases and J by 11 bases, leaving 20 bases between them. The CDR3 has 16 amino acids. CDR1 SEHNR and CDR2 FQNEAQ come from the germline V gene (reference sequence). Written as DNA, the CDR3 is TGTGCCAGCAGCTTAGCAAGGGGGGGCGCAGAGGGGACCCAGCATTTT. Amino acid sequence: CASSLARGGAEGTQHF. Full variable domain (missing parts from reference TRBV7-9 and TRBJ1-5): DTGVSQNPRHKITKRGQNVTFRCDPISEHNRLYWYRQTLGQGPEFLTYFQNEAQLEKSRLLSDRFSAERPKGSFSTLEIQRTEQGDSAMYLCASSLARGGAEGTQHFGDGTRLSIL.

CDR3 nucleotide sequence: TGTGCCAGCTCACCTGCACCCGGGGAGTGGGCCTATGGCTACACCTTC. As protein: CASSPAPGEWAYGYTF. The V call is TRBV18, the J call TRBJ1-2; D not certain. The CDR3 sequence is 16 residues long. With 3 bases removed from V and 4 bases from J, the gap between germline ends came to 18 bases. Germline V gene lookup returns CDR1 KGHSH and CDR2 LQKENI.

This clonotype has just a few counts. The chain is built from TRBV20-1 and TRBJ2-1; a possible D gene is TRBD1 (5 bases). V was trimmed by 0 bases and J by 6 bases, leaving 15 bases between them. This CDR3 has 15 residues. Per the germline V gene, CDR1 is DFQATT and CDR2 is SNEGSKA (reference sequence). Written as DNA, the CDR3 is TGCAGTGCTAGAGATCCCGCAGGGCGCCCCAATGAGCAGTTCTTC. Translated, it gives CSARDPAGRPNEQFF.

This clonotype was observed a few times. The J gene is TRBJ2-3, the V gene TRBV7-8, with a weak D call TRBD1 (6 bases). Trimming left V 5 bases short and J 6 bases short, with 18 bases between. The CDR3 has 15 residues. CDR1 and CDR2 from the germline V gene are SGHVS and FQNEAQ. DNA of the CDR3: TGTGCCAGCAGCCAAGGGGGACGGTCCGGGGATACGCAGTATTTT. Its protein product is CASSQGGRSGDTQYF. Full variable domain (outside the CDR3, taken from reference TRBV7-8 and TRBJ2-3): GAGVSQSPRYKVAKRGQDVALRCDPISGHVSLFWYQQALGQGPEFLTYFQNEAQLDKSGLPSDRFFAERPEGSVSTLKIQRTQQEDSAVYLCASSQGGRSGDTQYFGPGTRLTVL.

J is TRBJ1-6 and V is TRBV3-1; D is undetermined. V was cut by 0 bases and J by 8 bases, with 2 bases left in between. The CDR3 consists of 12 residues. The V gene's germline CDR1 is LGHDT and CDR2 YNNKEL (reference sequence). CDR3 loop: CASSQEYSPLHF. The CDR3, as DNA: TGTGCCAGCAGCCAAGAATATTCACCCCTCCACTTT.

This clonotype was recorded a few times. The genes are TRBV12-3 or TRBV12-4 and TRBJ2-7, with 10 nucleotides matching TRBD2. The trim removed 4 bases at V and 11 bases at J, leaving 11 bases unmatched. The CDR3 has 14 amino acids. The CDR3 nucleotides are TGTGCCAGCAGTTGGCGGGGGCTAGCGGGAGATGAGTACTTC. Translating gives CASSWRGLAGDEYF.

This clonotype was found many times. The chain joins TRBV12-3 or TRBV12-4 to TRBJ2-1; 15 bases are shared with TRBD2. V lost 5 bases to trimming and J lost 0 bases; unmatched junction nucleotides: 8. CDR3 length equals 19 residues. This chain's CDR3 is CASSRRTSGRVNSYNEQFF. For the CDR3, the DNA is TGTGCCAGCAGTCGAAGGACTAGCGGGAGGGTTAACTCCTACAATGAGCAGTTCTTC.

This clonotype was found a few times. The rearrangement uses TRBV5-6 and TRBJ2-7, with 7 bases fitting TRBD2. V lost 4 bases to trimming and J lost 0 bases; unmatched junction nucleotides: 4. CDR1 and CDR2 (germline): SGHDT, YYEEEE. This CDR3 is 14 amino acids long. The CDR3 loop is CASSPGGYSYEQYF. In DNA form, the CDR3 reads TGTGCCAGCAGCCCCGGGGGGTACTCCTACGAGCAGTACTTC.